The clone carrying this TCR beta chain was detected a few times. This entry belongs to a study of cytomegalovirus exposure and HLA in healthy donors. V lost 5 bases and J lost 5; bases outside the gene matches: 1. The CDR3 runs 13 residues. From germline, CDR1 is MDHEN and CDR2 SYDVKM. PCR involved 60 Vbeta and 13 Jbeta primers. Repertoires were generated with immunoSEQ multiplex PCR, while TCRdb's copy carries only in-frame clones and drops some. The data show 80,000 to 100,000 clones, roughly 61% seen once. The gene calls are TRBV28 and TRBJ1-2; the match to TRBD1 covers 11 bases. The sequence derives from a woman between 35 and 50 years old in good health and CMV-seropositive. Sequenced material: PBMCs. This CDR3 reads CASSRDRGYGYTF. CDR3 coding DNA: TGTGCCAGCAGTCGGGACAGGGGGTATGGCTACACCTTC.